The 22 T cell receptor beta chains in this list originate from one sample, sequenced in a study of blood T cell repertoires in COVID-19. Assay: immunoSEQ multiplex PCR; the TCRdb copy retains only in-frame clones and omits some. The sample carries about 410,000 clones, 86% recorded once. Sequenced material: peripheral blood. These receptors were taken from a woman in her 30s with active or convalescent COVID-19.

CDR3 sequence reads: CSVSIPGTGIYRSSYNEQFF. CDR3 DNA: TGCAGCGTTAGCATCCCCGGGACAGGGATCTATCGGAGCTCCTACAATGAGCAGTTCTTC. The V call is TRBV29-1, the J call TRBJ2-1; 9 bases agree with TRBD1. Germline lookup yields CDR1 SQVTM and CDR2 ANQGSEA. The CDR3 length is 20 residues. V was pared by 5 bases and J by 0 bases, with 20 bases of the junction left unmatched.

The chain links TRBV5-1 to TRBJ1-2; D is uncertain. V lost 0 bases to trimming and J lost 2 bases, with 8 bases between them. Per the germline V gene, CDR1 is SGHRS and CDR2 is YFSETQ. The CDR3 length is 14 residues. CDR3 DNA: TGCGCCAGCAGCTTGGTGGCCAGGAACTATGGCTACACCTTC. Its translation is CASSLVARNYGYTF. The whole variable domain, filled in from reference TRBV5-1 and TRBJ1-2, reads KAGVTQTPRYLIKTRGQQVTLSCSPISGHRSVSWYQQTPGQGLQFLFEYFSETQRNKGNFPGRFSGRQFSNSRSEMNVSTLELGDSALYLCASSLVARNYGYTFGSGTRLTVV.

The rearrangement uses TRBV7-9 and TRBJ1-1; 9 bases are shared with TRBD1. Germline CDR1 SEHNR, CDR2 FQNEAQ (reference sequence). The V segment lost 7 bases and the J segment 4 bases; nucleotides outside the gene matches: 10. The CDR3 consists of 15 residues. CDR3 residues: CASTRTGTGSTEAFF. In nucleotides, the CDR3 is TGTGCCAGCACCAGAACCGGGACAGGGAGCACTGAAGCTTTCTTT. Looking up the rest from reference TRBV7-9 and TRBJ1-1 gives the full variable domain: DTGVSQNPRHKITKRGQNVTFRCDPISEHNRLYWYRQTLGQGPEFLTYFQNEAQLEKSRLLSDRFSAERPKGSFSTLEIQRTEQGDSAMYLCASTRTGTGSTEAFFGQGTRLTVV.

CDR3 region: CASSLTGTNYGYTF. CDR3 DNA sequence: TGTGCCAGCAGTTTAACAGGGACGAACTATGGCTACACCTTC. The genes are TRBV27 and TRBJ1-2, with D maybe TRBD1 (6 bases). The V and J ends lost 2 bases and 2 bases respectively, with 9 bases between them. CDR1 is MNHEY, CDR2 SMNVEV, per germline (reference sequence). The CDR3 has 14 residues.

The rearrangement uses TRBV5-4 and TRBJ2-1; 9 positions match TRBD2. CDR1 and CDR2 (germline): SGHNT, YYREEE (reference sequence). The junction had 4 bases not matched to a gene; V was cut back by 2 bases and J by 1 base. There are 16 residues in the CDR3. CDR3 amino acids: CASSFIAGASYNEQFF. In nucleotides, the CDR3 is TGTGCCAGCAGCTTTATAGCGGGAGCTTCCTACAATGAGCAGTTCTTC. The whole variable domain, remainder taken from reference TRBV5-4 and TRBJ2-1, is ETGVTQSPTHLIKTRGQQVTLRCSSQSGHNTVSWYQQALGQGPQFIFQYYREEENGRGNFPPRFSGLQFPNYSSELNVNALELDDSALYLCASSFIAGASYNEQFFGPGTRLTVL.

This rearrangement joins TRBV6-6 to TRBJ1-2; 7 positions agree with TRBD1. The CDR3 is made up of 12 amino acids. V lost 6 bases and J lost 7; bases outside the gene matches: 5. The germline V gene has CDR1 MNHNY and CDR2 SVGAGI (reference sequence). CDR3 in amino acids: CASRRDSSGYTF. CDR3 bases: TGTGCCAGCAGGCGGGACAGCTCTGGCTACACCTTC.

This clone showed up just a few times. The CDR3 loop reads CASTPAGGTGRTEAFF. The CDR3 nucleotides read TGTGCCAGTACCCCAGCCGGGGGGACAGGGCGCACTGAAGCTTTCTTT. The chain joins TRBV7-8 to TRBJ1-1, with TRBD1 matching 9 bases. CDR3 length: 16 amino acids. The germline CDR1 and CDR2 sequences are SGHVS and FQNEAQ. Trimming took 9 bases from V and 4 from J; bases not matched to a gene: 15. Based on the CDR3 plus reference TRBV7-8 and TRBJ1-1, the full variable domain is GAGVSQSPRYKVAKRGQDVALRCDPISGHVSLFWYQQALGQGPEFLTYFQNEAQLDKSGLPSDRFFAERPEGSVSTLKIQRTQQEDSAVYLCASTPAGGTGRTEAFFGQGTRLTVV.

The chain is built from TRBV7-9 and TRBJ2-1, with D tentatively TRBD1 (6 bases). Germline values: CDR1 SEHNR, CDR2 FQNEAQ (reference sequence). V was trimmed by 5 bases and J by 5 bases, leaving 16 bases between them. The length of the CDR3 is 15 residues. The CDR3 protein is CASSEQGVLNNEQFF. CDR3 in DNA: TGTGCCAGCAGCGAACAGGGCGTCCTCAACAATGAGCAGTTCTTC.

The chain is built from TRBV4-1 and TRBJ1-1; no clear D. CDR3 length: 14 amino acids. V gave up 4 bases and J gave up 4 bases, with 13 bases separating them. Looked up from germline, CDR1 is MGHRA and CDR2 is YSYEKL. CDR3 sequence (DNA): TGCGCCAGCAGCCCTGGCCCCGCGGGCACTGAAGCTTTCTTT. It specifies CASSPGPAGTEAFF.

CDR3 nucleotide sequence: TGTGCCAGCAGCTTACCAATAGCGGGGACGTCCTACAATGAGCAGTTCTTC. Its protein is CASSLPIAGTSYNEQFF. This sequence joins TRBV7-2 and TRBJ2-1, with TRBD2 matching 8 bases. The J segment lost 1 base and the V segment lost 2 bases, leaving 7 bases of the junction unmatched. CDR1 is SGHTA, CDR2 FQGNSA, per germline. CDR3 length equals 17 residues.

The chain's CDR3 is CASSLAVGANSGNTIYF. DNA of the CDR3: TGTGCCAGCAGCTTAGCGGTAGGGGCGAACTCTGGAAACACCATATATTTT. This sequence joins TRBV7-2 and TRBJ1-3, with D possibly matching TRBD1 (5 bases). CDR1 and CDR2 from the germline V gene are SGHTA and FQGNSA. The ends were cut back, 0 bases at V and 0 bases at J, with 12 bases in the middle. The CDR3 loop spans 17 amino acids.

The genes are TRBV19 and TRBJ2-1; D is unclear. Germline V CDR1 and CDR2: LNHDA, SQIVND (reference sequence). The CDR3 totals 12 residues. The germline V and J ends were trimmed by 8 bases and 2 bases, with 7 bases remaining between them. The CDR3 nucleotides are TGTGCCAGTGGCGAGGCCTACAATGAGCAGTTCTTC. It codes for CASGEAYNEQFF. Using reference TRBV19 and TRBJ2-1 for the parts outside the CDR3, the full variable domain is DGGITQSPKYLFRKEGQNVTLSCEQNLNHDAMYWYRQDPGQGLRLIYYSQIVNDFQKGDIAEGYSVSREKKESFPLTVTSAQKNPTAFYLCASGEAYNEQFFGPGTRLTVL.

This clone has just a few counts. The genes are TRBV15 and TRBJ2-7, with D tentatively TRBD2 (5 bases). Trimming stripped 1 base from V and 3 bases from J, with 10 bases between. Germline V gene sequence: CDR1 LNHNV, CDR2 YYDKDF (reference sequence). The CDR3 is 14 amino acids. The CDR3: CATSRGGQDYEQYF. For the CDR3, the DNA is TGTGCCACCAGCAGAGGCGGGCAGGACTACGAGCAGTACTTC.

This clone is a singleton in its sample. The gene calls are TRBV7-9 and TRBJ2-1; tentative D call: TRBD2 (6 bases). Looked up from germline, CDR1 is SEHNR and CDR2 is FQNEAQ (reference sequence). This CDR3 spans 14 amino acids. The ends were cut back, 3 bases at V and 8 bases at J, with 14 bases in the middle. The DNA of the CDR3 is TGTGCCAGCAGCTTGAGGGGACTTCTCGATGAGCAGTTCTTC. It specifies CASSLRGLLDEQFF. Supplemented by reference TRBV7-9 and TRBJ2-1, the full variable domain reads DTGVSQNPRHKITKRGQNVTFRCDPISEHNRLYWYRQTLGQGPEFLTYFQNEAQLEKSRLLSDRFSAERPKGSFSTLEIQRTEQGDSAMYLCASSLRGLLDEQFFGPGTRLTVL.

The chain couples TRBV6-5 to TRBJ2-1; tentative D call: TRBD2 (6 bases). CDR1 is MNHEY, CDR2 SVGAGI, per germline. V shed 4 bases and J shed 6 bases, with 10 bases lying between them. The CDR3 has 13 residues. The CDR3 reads CASSFQGGNEQFF. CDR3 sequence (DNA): TGTGCCAGCAGTTTTCAGGGAGGCAATGAGCAGTTCTTC.

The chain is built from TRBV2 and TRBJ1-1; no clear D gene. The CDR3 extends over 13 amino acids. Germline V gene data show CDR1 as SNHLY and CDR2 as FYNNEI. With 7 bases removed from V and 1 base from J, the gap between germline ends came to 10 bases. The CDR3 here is CASTREGNTEAFF. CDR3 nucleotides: TGTGCCAGCACCCGAGAGGGGAACACTGAAGCTTTCTTT.

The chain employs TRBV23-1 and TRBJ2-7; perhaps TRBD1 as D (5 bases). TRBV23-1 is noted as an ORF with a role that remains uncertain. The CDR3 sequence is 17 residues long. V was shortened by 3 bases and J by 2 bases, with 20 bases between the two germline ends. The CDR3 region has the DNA TGCGCCAGCAGTCATCGATCACGGCGTGGGGCTCCCTACGAGCAGTACTTC. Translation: CASSHRSRRGAPYEQYF.

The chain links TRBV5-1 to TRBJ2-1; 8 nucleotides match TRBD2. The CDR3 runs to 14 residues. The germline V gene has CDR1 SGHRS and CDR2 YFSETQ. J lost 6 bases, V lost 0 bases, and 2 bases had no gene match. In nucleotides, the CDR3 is TGCGCCAGCAGCTTGGTTGCGGGGGGCAATGAGCAGTTCTTC. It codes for CASSLVAGGNEQFF.

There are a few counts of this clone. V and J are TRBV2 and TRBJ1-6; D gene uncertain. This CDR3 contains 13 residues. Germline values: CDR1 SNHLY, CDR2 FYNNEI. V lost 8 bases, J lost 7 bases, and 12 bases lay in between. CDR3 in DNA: TGTGCCAGCGTCACGGTGAGGAATTCACCCCTCCACTTT. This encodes CASVTVRNSPLHF.

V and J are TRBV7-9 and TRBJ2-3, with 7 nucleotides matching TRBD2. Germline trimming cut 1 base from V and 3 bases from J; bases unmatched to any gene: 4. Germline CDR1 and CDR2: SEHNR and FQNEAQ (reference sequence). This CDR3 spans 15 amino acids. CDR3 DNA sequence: TGTGCCAGCAGCTTAGAAGGACTAGGGACAGATACGCAGTATTTT. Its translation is CASSLEGLGTDTQYF.

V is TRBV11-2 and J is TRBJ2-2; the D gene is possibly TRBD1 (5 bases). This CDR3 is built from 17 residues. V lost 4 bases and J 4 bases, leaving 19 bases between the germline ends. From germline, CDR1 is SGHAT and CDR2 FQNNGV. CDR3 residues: CASSSGKISFTTGELFF. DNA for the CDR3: TGTGCCAGCAGCTCAGGGAAAATTTCCTTTACCACCGGGGAGCTGTTTTTT.

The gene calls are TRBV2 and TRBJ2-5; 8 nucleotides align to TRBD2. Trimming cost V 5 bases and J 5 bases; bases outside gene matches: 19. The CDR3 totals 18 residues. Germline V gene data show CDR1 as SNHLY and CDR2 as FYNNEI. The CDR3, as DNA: TGTGCCAGCAGTTGGTCTCGTCGTGGACTAGCAGGGAAGGAGACCCAGTACTTC. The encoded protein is CASSWSRRGLAGKETQYF.